A single sample is the source of the 32 T cell receptor beta chains below, sequenced in a study of T cell repertoires in cytomegalovirus infection. These receptors are not linked to any known antigen. A single record per CDR3 protein comes from TCRdb applying MiXCR to the reads. The repertoire holds about 74,000 distinct CDR3 sequences, with about 27% as singletons. Sequencing was performed on CD8+ T cells from cultured PBMCs, taken from culture after CMV antigen stimulation. These receptors were collected from a human donor in good health (CMV status not recorded). Some clones in this sample may be carry-over from other donors' samples.

There are a few counts of this clonotype. The chain has TRBV6-2 or TRBV6-3 and TRBJ1-1; D perhaps matches TRBD1 (6 bases). Trimming took off 8 bases at V and 3 bases at J, with 16 bases between the two ends. The CDR3 extends over 14 amino acids. The germline V gene has CDR1 MNHEY and CDR2 SVGEGT. CDR3 loop: CASGEQGGDTEAFF. CDR3 nucleotides: TGTGCCAGCGGAGAACAGGGAGGGGACACTGAAGCTTTCTTT.

The chain uses TRBV4-3 and TRBJ1-1; D perhaps matches TRBD1 (6 bases). V lost 0 bases to trimming and J lost 6 bases, with 14 bases between them. The CDR3 contains 15 residues. Germline CDR1 and CDR2: LGHNA and YSLEER. CDR3: CASSQEGRGDSEAFF. The CDR3 bases are TGCGCCAGCAGCCAAGAGGGCAGGGGCGACTCTGAAGCTTTCTTT.

Many counts were recorded for this clonotype. The rearrangement uses TRBV19 and TRBJ2-1; D is ambiguous. The V gene lost 3 bases and the J gene lost 0 bases, with 9 bases spanning the gap. This CDR3 is built from 15 residues. Germline lookup yields CDR1 LNHDA and CDR2 SQIVND (reference sequence). The CDR3 DNA reads TGTGCCAGTAGTATTAGGGCGGCCTCCTACAATGAGCAGTTCTTC. As protein: CASSIRAASYNEQFF.

This clonotype was observed at least ten times. V and J are TRBV7-8 and TRBJ1-1; D may be TRBD1 (5 bases). Germline CDR1 is SGHVS and CDR2 is FQNEAQ. V shed 2 bases and J shed 3 bases, with 10 bases lying between them. The CDR3 runs to 14 residues. Here the CDR3 reads CASSLPGGDTEAFF. The CDR3 coding sequence is TGTGCCAGCAGCTTACCAGGAGGGGACACTGAAGCTTTCTTT.

This chain connects TRBV7-8 to TRBJ2-7, with a possible D match to TRBD1 (6 bases). CDR3 length equals 12 residues. V lost 4 bases to trimming and J lost 5 bases, with 9 bases between them. Germline CDR1 and CDR2: SGHVS and FQNEAQ. CDR3 nucleotide sequence: TGTGCCAGCAGCTACAGGGTTAACGAGCAGTACTTC. Translation gives CASSYRVNEQYF.

This chain joins TRBV9 and TRBJ1-2; no firm D call. Trimming removed 3 bases from V and 8 bases from J, with 5 bases in between. Per germline, CDR1 SGDLS and CDR2 YYNGEE. CDR3 size: 10 residues. CDR3 residues: CASSGKGYTF. The CDR3 DNA reads as TGTGCCAGCAGCGGCAAAGGCTACACCTTC.

Remarks on this clonotype: The junction departs from germline at one end; a sequencing error may be responsible. The chain links TRBV6-2 or TRBV6-3 to TRBJ2-1; TRBD2 aligns across 11 bases. This CDR3 has 15 residues. Per germline, CDR1 MNHEY and CDR2 SVGEGT. The DNA of the CDR3 is TGTGCCAGCAGGCGGACTAGCGGGCTATACAATGAGCTGTTCTTC. Protein: CASRRTSGLYNELFF.

This clonotype has a handful of counts. The V gene is TRBV7-2, the J gene TRBJ1-1; D possibly corresponds to TRBD1 (5 bases). The V and J ends lost 2 bases and 4 bases respectively, with 11 bases between them. Germline V lookup: CDR1 SGHTA, CDR2 FQGNSA. The CDR3 is 14 residues long. The CDR3 bases are TGTGCCAGCAGCTTAAATAAGGGGAGCACTGAAGCTTTCTTT. As protein: CASSLNKGSTEAFF.

This chain connects TRBV20-1 to TRBJ1-6; maybe TRBD1 (6 bases). This CDR3 region has 15 residues. Per the germline V gene, CDR1 is DFQATT and CDR2 is SNEGSKA (reference sequence). V lost 0 bases, J lost 10 bases, and 16 bases lay in between. This CDR3 reads CSARDLTGTASPLHF. As DNA, the CDR3 is TGCAGTGCTAGAGATTTGACAGGCACGGCATCACCCCTCCACTTT.

This clonotype was found a few times. The genes are TRBV6-2 or TRBV6-3 and TRBJ2-7; no definite D call. V lost 6 bases and J lost 2, with 8 bases in between. Looked up from germline, CDR1 is MNHEY and CDR2 is SVGEGT. CDR3 length: 12 residues. CDR3 DNA: TGTGCCAGCAGCGACAACCCCTACGAGCAGTACTTC. Protein product: CASSDNPYEQYF.

The CDR3 region has the DNA TGCAGCGCAGGTTCCGAGGGTTATTATGGCTACACCTTC. It yields the protein CSAGSEGYYGYTF. The chain employs TRBV29-1 and TRBJ1-2; D unresolved. CDR1 is SQVTM and CDR2 is ANQGSEA in the germline V gene. This CDR3 comprises 13 residues. Trimming left V 7 bases short and J 5 bases short, with 17 bases between.

This clonotype was detected many times. The chain carries TRBV7-9 and TRBJ1-5; D unclear. Germline lookup yields CDR1 SEHNR and CDR2 FQNEAQ (reference sequence). Trimming pared 2 bases from V and 4 bases from J, leaving 3 bases between. The CDR3 extends over 12 amino acids. In DNA form, the CDR3 reads TGTGCCAGCAGCTTATCAAATCAGCCCCAGCATTTT. Protein product: CASSLSNQPQHF.

This clonotype showed up just a few times. V gene TRBV6-2 or TRBV6-3 combines with J gene TRBJ2-1, with 9 nucleotides matching TRBD2. V trimming: 3 bases; J trimming: 0 bases; junction bases outside the gene matches: 18. The CDR3 length is 21 residues. CDR1 and CDR2 from the germline V gene are MNHEY and SVGEGT. The CDR3 region is CASSYFEEASGTVDSYNEQFF. The DNA of the CDR3 is TGTGCCAGCAGTTATTTTGAGGAGGCTAGCGGGACTGTCGACTCCTACAATGAGCAGTTCTTC.

The chain uses TRBV6-1 and TRBJ1-5; 7 bases line up with TRBD1. Germline V gene lookup returns CDR1 MNHNS and CDR2 SASEGT. V dropped 7 bases and J dropped 4; count of bases not matched to a gene: 10. The CDR3 sequence is 15 residues long. The CDR3 bases are TGTGCCAGCAAAGACAGGGTAGGGTCTAATCAGCCCCAGCATTTT. Translated, it gives CASKDRVGSNQPQHF.

The rearrangement uses TRBV20-1 and TRBJ1-2, with D maybe TRBD1 (5 bases). CDR1 is DFQATT, CDR2 SNEGSKA, per germline (reference sequence). Trimming took 5 bases from V and 6 from J, leaving 19 bases between them. The CDR3 spans 14 residues. The CDR3 sequence is CSAFLRQGVDGYTF. The CDR3 DNA reads TGCAGTGCTTTTTTAAGGCAGGGTGTGGATGGCTACACCTTC.

This clonotype was recorded a few times. The chain combines TRBV27 with TRBJ2-7; possibly TRBD2 for D (5 bases). Germline V gene lookup returns CDR1 MNHEY and CDR2 SMNVEV (reference sequence). The CDR3 is made up of 15 amino acids. V was shortened by 5 bases and J by 2 bases, with 16 bases between the two germline ends. CDR3: CASSRDIARTYEQYF. CDR3 in DNA: TGTGCCAGCAGTCGGGATATCGCGAGAACCTACGAGCAGTACTTC.

This clonotype was detected only a few times. This chain joins TRBV7-2 and TRBJ2-1; a weak D match, TRBD2 (6 bases). Trimming pared 3 bases from V and 0 bases from J, leaving 12 bases between. Germline V gene data show CDR1 as SGHTA and CDR2 as FQGNSA. This CDR3 spans 16 amino acids. The CDR3 coding sequence is TGTGCCAGCAGCTTCGGGGGACCGCGCTCCTACAATGAGCAGTTCTTC. Its translation: CASSFGGPRSYNEQFF. Looking up the rest from reference TRBV7-2 and TRBJ2-1 gives the full variable domain: GAGVSQSPSNKVTEKGKDVELRCDPISGHTALYWYRQSLGQGLEFLIYFQGNSAPDKSGLPSDRFSAERTGGSVSTLTIQRTQQEDSAVYLCASSFGGPRSYNEQFFGPGTRLTVL.

The sample holds a few counts of this clonotype. Written as DNA, the CDR3 is TGTGCCACCCAACTAGCGGGAGGGCTTTCGAGCTCCTACAATGAGCAGTTCTTC. Translation gives CATQLAGGLSSSYNEQFF. The gene calls are TRBV2 and TRBJ2-1; 13 bases agree with TRBD2. Germline V gene data show CDR1 as SNHLY and CDR2 as FYNNEI. Trimming took 10 bases from V and 0 from J; bases not matched to a gene: 12. The CDR3 runs to 18 residues. Together with reference TRBV2 and TRBJ2-1, the CDR3 gives the full variable domain: EPEVTQTPSHQVTQMGQEVILRCVPISNHLYFYWYRQILGQKVEFLVSFYNNEISEKSEIFDDQFSVERPDGSNFTLKIRSTKLEDSAMYFCATQLAGGLSSSYNEQFFGPGTRLTVL.

This chain links TRBV6-1 with TRBJ2-5; 10 nucleotides match TRBD1. CDR3 length equals 15 residues. The V segment lost 7 bases and the J segment 2 bases; nucleotides outside the gene matches: 7. Germline V gives CDR1 MNHNS, CDR2 SASEGT. CDR3 nucleotides: TGTGCCAGCAATCCGGGACAGGGGTATCAAGAGACCCAGTACTTC. It specifies CASNPGQGYQETQYF.

The rearrangement joins TRBV20-1 to TRBJ2-1; 12 positions match TRBD2. V gave up 0 bases and J gave up 1 base; unmatched junction bases: 13. The CDR3 length is 20 residues. Germline V gives CDR1 DFQATT, CDR2 SNEGSKA (reference sequence). The CDR3 nucleotides read TGCAGTGCTAGAGACCGAGATCCTAGCGGGAGGGCCTCATCCTACAATGAGCAGTTCTTC. Translating gives CSARDRDPSGRASSYNEQFF.

This clonotype was counted only a few times. The chain employs TRBV5-4 and TRBJ2-1, with 7 bases fitting TRBD2. Per germline, CDR1 SGHNT and CDR2 YYREEE (reference sequence). Trimming cost V 0 bases and J 2 bases; bases outside gene matches: 2. The CDR3 loop spans 15 amino acids. The chain's CDR3 is CASSLGREAYNEQFF. The CDR3 DNA reads TGTGCCAGCAGCTTGGGTCGGGAGGCCTACAATGAGCAGTTCTTC.

This clonotype was recorded many times. The V gene is TRBV7-2, the J gene TRBJ1-2; 8 nucleotides agree with TRBD1. The CDR3 extends over 17 amino acids. V shed 1 base and J 2 bases; nucleotides not matched to a gene: 9. From germline, CDR1 is SGHTA and CDR2 FQGNSA. This CDR3 reads CASSLGQGAVRNYGYTF. The CDR3 DNA is TGTGCCAGCAGCTTAGGGCAGGGGGCAGTGAGGAACTATGGCTACACCTTC.

The chain recombines TRBV27 with TRBJ1-1; a weak D match, TRBD1 (5 bases). V dropped 2 bases and J dropped 6 bases, with 10 bases sitting between them. Looked up from germline, CDR1 is MNHEY and CDR2 is SMNVEV (reference sequence). This CDR3 is 13 amino acids long. CDR3 in DNA: TGTGCCAGCAGTTTAGGAAGGGACGCTGAAGCTTTCTTT. Translated: CASSLGRDAEAFF.

About this clonotype itself: The CDR3 end shows no conserved phenylalanine or tryptophan, and so a read error is likely. The V gene is TRBV28, the J gene TRBJ2-7, with D possibly TRBD1 on 5 matching bases. The germline V gene encodes CDR1 MDHEN and CDR2 SYDVKM. V was pared by 2 bases and J by 5 bases, with 16 bases between. This CDR3 is 15 amino acids long. CDR3 protein: CASSLLQEITHEQYS. CDR3 bases: TGTGCCAGCAGTTTACTACAGGAAATAACCCACGAGCAGTACTCC.

The V gene is TRBV5-4, the J gene TRBJ1-4, with 10 bases aligning to TRBD1. CDR1 and CDR2 from the germline V gene are SGHNT and YYREEE (reference sequence). The CDR3 consists of 14 residues. The V segment lost 4 bases and the J segment 6 bases; nucleotides outside the gene matches: 3. In DNA, the CDR3 is TGTGCCAGCAGCCTGGACAGGGGGTATGAAAAACTGTTTTTT. It translates to CASSLDRGYEKLFF.

The gene calls are TRBV11-3 and TRBJ1-1, with TRBD1 matching over 8 bases. The CDR3 loop spans 15 amino acids. V shed 5 bases and J 5 bases; nucleotides not matched to a gene: 10. Germline V lookup: CDR1 SGHNT, CDR2 YENEEA. CDR3 sequence: CASSPTGQGATEAFF. The CDR3 DNA sequence: TGTGCCAGCAGCCCCACCGGACAGGGTGCAACTGAAGCTTTCTTT.

V and J are TRBV7-9 and TRBJ2-7; 7 nucleotides align to TRBD2. The CDR3 is made up of 13 amino acids. V shed 4 bases, J shed 2 bases, and the junction held 2 bases outside the gene matches. Germline-derived CDR1 and CDR2 are SEHNR and FQNEAQ (reference sequence). CDR3 sequence: CASSSAGAYEQYF. As DNA, the CDR3 is TGTGCCAGCAGCTCGGCGGGGGCCTACGAGCAGTACTTC.

There are many counts of this clonotype. The V gene is TRBV7-6, the J gene TRBJ2-1, with D perhaps TRBD2 (6 bases). The CDR3 runs to 13 residues. Germline V gene sequence: CDR1 SGHVS, CDR2 FNYEAQ. Trimming left V 3 bases short and J 7 bases short, with 10 bases between. The CDR3 here is CASSLGGRNEQFF. The DNA for the CDR3 is TGTGCCAGCAGCTTGGGGGGACGGAATGAGCAGTTCTTC.

This clonotype was counted only a few times. This chain connects TRBV5-1 to TRBJ2-1; the match to TRBD2 covers 13 bases. Germline trimming cut 4 bases from V and 6 bases from J; bases unmatched to any gene: 7. There are 16 residues in the CDR3. Germline assignment: CDR1 SGHRS and CDR2 YFSETQ. CDR3 amino acids: CASSLTGTSGINEQFF. CDR3 coding DNA: TGCGCCAGCAGCCTTACCGGGACTAGCGGGATCAATGAGCAGTTCTTC.

This clonotype was detected ten times or more. This chain connects TRBV7-9 to TRBJ2-7, with 7 bases aligning to TRBD1. CDR3 length: 14 residues. Germline CDR1 and CDR2: SEHNR and FQNEAQ (reference sequence). J gave up 1 base and V 4 bases, and 4 bases lay outside the gene matches. The CDR3 sequence: CASSSGTASYEQYF. In DNA, the CDR3 is TGTGCCAGCAGCTCCGGGACAGCTTCCTACGAGCAGTACTTC.

The chain's CDR3 is CATSGTSFNSYEQYF. CDR3 in DNA: TGTGCCACCAGCGGTACTAGCTTCAACTCCTACGAGCAGTACTTC. This chain connects TRBV15 to TRBJ2-7; possible D gene TRBD2, 6 bases. Trimming removed 5 bases from V and 0 bases from J, with 14 bases in between. In germline, CDR1 is LNHNV, CDR2 YYDKDF (reference sequence). The CDR3 has 15 residues. The entire variable domain, with the rest obtained from reference TRBV15 and TRBJ2-7, is as follows: DAMVIQNPRYQVTQFGKPVTLSCSQTLNHNVMYWYQQKSSQAPKLLFHYYDKDFNNEADTPDNFQSRRPNTSFCFLDIRSPGLGDTAMYLCATSGTSFNSYEQYFGPGTRLTVT.

This clonotype was recorded once. V and J are TRBV15 and TRBJ1-1; D is possibly TRBD1 (5 bases). The CDR3 is 11 residues long. Per the germline V gene, CDR1 is LNHNV and CDR2 is YYDKDF (reference sequence). The V and J ends lost 6 bases and 7 bases respectively, with 9 bases between them. This CDR3 is CATSGTGEAFF. The CDR3 DNA reads as TGTGCCACCAGTGGTACAGGTGAAGCTTTCTTT.